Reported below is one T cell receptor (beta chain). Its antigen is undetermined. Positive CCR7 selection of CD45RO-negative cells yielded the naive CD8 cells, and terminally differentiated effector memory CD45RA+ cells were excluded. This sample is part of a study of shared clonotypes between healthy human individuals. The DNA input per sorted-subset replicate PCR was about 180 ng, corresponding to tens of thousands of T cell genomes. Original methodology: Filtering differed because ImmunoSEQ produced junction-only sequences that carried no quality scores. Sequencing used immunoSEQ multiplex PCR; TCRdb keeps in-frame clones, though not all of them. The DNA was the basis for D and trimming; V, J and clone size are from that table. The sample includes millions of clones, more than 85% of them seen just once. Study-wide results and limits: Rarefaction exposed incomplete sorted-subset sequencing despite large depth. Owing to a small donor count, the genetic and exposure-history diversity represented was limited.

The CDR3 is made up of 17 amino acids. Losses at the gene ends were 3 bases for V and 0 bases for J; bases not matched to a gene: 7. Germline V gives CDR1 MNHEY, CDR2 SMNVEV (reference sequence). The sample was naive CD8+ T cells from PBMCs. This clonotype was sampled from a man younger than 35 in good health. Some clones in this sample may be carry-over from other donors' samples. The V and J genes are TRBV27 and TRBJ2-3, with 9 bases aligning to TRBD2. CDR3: CASSFLAGAGSTDTQYF. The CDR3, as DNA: TGTGCCAGCAGTTTCTTAGCGGGAGCGGGAAGCACAGATACGCAGTATTTT.